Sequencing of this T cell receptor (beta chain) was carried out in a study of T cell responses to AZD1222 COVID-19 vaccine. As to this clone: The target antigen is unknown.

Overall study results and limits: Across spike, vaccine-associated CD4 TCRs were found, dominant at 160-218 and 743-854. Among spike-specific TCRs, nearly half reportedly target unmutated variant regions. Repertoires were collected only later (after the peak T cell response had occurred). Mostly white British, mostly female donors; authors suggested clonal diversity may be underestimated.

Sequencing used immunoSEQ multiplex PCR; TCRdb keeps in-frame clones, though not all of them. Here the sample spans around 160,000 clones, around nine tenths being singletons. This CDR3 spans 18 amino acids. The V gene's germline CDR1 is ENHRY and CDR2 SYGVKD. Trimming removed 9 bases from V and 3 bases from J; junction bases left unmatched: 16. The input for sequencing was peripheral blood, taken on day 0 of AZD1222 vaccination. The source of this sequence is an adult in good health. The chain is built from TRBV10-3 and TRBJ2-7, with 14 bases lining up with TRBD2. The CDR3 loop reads CAIRSTTSGRGNVYEQYF. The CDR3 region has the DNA TGTGCCATACGCAGCACGACTAGCGGGAGGGGTAATGTCTACGAGCAGTACTTC.